Below are 20 T cell receptor beta chains sequenced from a single sample in a study of CD4 T cells in relation to SARS-CoV-2 and coronaviruses. The data were produced by immunoSEQ multiplex PCR, yet TCRdb's version contains in-frame clones alone and is incomplete. The sample has just over 35,000 clones, over 60% seen once. Their cognate antigens are unknown. Source material: memory CD4+ T cells from PBMCs, cultured in vitro. These TCRs come from an adult with COVID-19.

The gene calls are TRBV30 and TRBJ1-1; D unclear. This CDR3 is 12 amino acids long. V was shortened by 8 bases and J by 1 base, with 11 bases between the two germline ends. In germline, CDR1 is GTSNPN, CDR2 SVGIG (reference sequence). The CDR3 sequence: CAACRRNTEAFF. CDR3 DNA: TGTGCCGCGTGTAGGCGGAACACTGAAGCTTTCTTT.

The CDR3 region has the DNA TGTGCCTGGAGTCTGGCAGGCATTAGCTCCTACAATGAGCAGTTCTTC. This sequence encodes CAWSLAGISSYNEQFF. J is TRBJ2-1 and V is TRBV30; D not certain. V was cut by 2 bases and J by 0 bases, with 14 bases left in between. The V gene's germline CDR1 is GTSNPN and CDR2 SVGIG (reference sequence). This CDR3 has 16 amino acids.

This chain links TRBV7-2 with TRBJ2-7; no reliable D call. This CDR3 has 11 amino acids. Germline CDR1 and CDR2: SGHTA and FQGNSA. V lost 3 bases and J lost 5, with 5 bases in between. CDR3 amino acids: CASSFNDEQYF. The DNA for the CDR3 is TGTGCCAGCAGCTTTAACGACGAGCAGTACTTC.

The rearrangement joins TRBV7-2 to TRBJ2-7, with 8 bases identical to TRBD2. CDR1 is SGHTA, CDR2 FQGNSA, per germline. The J segment lost 4 bases and the V segment lost 5 bases, leaving 10 bases of the junction unmatched. The CDR3 is made up of 15 amino acids. The CDR3: CASSPLGLDSYEQYF. CDR3 DNA: TGTGCCAGCAGCCCCCTGGGACTAGATTCTTACGAGCAGTACTTC.

J is TRBJ2-7 and V is TRBV18; 14 positions match TRBD2. The CDR3 spans 15 residues. V lost 5 bases to trimming and J lost 4 bases; unmatched junction nucleotides: 4. CDR1 KGHSH and CDR2 LQKENI come from the germline V gene. CDR3 DNA sequence: TGTGCCAGCTCAGCGACTAGCGGGGGGGAATACGAGCAGTACTTC. Protein: CASSATSGGEYEQYF.

The chain uses TRBV7-2 and TRBJ2-3, with D perhaps matching TRBD2 (5 bases). Germline CDR1 is SGHTA and CDR2 is FQGNSA. V lost 5 bases, J lost 1 base, and 13 bases lay in between. The CDR3 has 15 residues. In DNA form, the CDR3 reads TGTGCCAGCAGCCTCCCGGGCGGGCGCACAGATACGCAGTATTTT. Encoded protein: CASSLPGGRTDTQYF.

The rearrangement uses TRBV11-3 and TRBJ2-7; unclear D gene. The V gene's germline CDR1 is SGHNT and CDR2 YENEEA. V lost 1 base, J lost 2 bases, and 9 bases lay in between. The CDR3 contains 14 residues. The CDR3 loop reads CASSLGGKTYEQYF. The DNA of the CDR3 is TGTGCCAGCAGCTTAGGCGGAAAGACCTACGAGCAGTACTTC.

This clone was counted between two and nine times. The chain recombines TRBV28 with TRBJ2-7; the D gene is possibly TRBD1 (6 bases). The V and J ends lost 3 bases and 2 bases respectively, with 17 bases between them. Germline loops: CDR1 MDHEN, CDR2 SYDVKM. CDR3 length equals 16 residues. This CDR3 reads CASSFYTQGPPYEQYF. The CDR3 DNA reads TGTGCCAGCAGTTTTTATACACAGGGACCTCCCTACGAGCAGTACTTC.

The rearrangement joins TRBV19 to TRBJ1-5, with D possibly being TRBD1 (5 bases). CDR3 size: 16 residues. CDR1 and CDR2 (germline): LNHDA, SQIVND (reference sequence). V shed 4 bases and J shed 5 bases, with 18 bases lying between them. The CDR3 DNA reads as TGTGCCAGTAGTAGTCAAGGGGCCCAGAGAGATCAGCCCCAGCATTTT. Translated, it gives CASSSQGAQRDQPQHF.

The chain employs TRBV6-2 or TRBV6-3 and TRBJ2-3; D might be TRBD1 (7 bases). Germline values: CDR1 MNHEY, CDR2 SVGEGT. V was pared by 2 bases and J by 5 bases, with 20 bases between. The CDR3 runs 17 residues. The CDR3 DNA follows: TGTGCCAGCAGTTACAGCACGAGGGGGCGCGGGGAAGATACGCAGTATTTT. Translation gives CASSYSTRGRGEDTQYF.

This chain links TRBV6-5 with TRBJ2-2; 7 nucleotides match TRBD1. The CDR3 loop spans 14 amino acids. J was trimmed by 9 bases and V by 8 bases; bases with no gene match: 12. CDR1 MNHEY and CDR2 SVGAGI come from the germline V gene. The CDR3 here is CASLETGAYRELFF. CDR3 nucleotide sequence: TGTGCCAGCCTAGAAACAGGGGCGTATAGGGAGCTGTTTTTT.

The chain recombines TRBV10-3 with TRBJ2-2, with TRBD2 matching over 7 bases. The CDR3 spans 16 residues. V was pared by 6 bases and J by 5 bases, with 12 bases of the junction left unmatched. CDR1 and CDR2 from the germline V gene are ENHRY and SYGVKD. The CDR3 spells CAIRGGAGVGTGELFF. DNA of the CDR3: TGTGCCATCAGAGGTGGGGCGGGAGTTGGGACCGGGGAGCTGTTTTTT.

The chain uses TRBV11-2 and TRBJ2-5; the D gene is possibly TRBD1 (5 bases). This CDR3 comprises 14 residues. Trimming shortened V by 5 bases and J by 6 bases, and 16 bases separated the two germline ends. CDR1 and CDR2 from the germline V gene are SGHAT and FQNNGV. CDR3 loop: CASSRTGPEQTQYF. The CDR3 nucleotides read TGTGCCAGCAGCAGAACAGGTCCAGAGCAGACCCAGTACTTC.

Regarding this clone: One end of the junction does not line up with germline, which may come from a read error. The rearrangement links TRBV7-2 to TRBJ1-2; tentatively, D is TRBD1 (6 bases). The CDR3 has 16 amino acids. CDR1 is SGHTA, CDR2 FQGNSA, per germline. In nucleotides, the CDR3 is TGTGCCAGCAGCTTAGGGCGCGTCAGGGGTAACCATGGCTACACCTTC. It encodes CASSLGRVRGNHGYTF.

This clone was recorded once. The DNA of the CDR3 is TGTGCCAGCAGCTTAGCGTCGGGGGTTGGAAACACCATATATTTT. This translates into CASSLASGVGNTIYF. This rearrangement joins TRBV7-9 to TRBJ1-3, with a weak D call TRBD1 (5 bases). This CDR3 has 15 amino acids. The V end lost 0 bases, the J end lost 3 bases, and 9 bases lay between the germline ends. The germline gives CDR1 SEHNR, CDR2 FQNEAQ (reference sequence).

The V and J genes are TRBV6-5 and TRBJ1-5; 7 nucleotides match TRBD1. V shed 4 bases and J 7 bases; nucleotides not matched to a gene: 4. Germline lookup yields CDR1 MNHEY and CDR2 SVGAGI. The CDR3 spans 13 residues. CDR3: CASSWQGEQPQHF. The CDR3 coding sequence is TGTGCCAGCAGTTGGCAGGGGGAACAGCCCCAGCATTTT.

The V and J genes are TRBV5-4 and TRBJ2-2, with TRBD2 identical over 8 bases. After removal of 4 bases from V and 7 bases from J, the junction contained 9 bases not matched to a gene. CDR1 is SGHNT and CDR2 is YYREEE in the germline V gene (reference sequence). The CDR3 sequence is 15 residues long. The CDR3 here is CASSPRGGQYGELFF. CDR3 coding DNA: TGTGCCAGCAGCCCCCGGGGGGGGCAATACGGGGAGCTGTTTTTT. The variable domain in full, with the rest retrieved from reference TRBV5-4 and TRBJ2-2, is ETGVTQSPTHLIKTRGQQVTLRCSSQSGHNTVSWYQQALGQGPQFIFQYYREEENGRGNFPPRFSGLQFPNYSSELNVNALELDDSALYLCASSPRGGQYGELFFGEGSRLTVL.

The CDR3, as DNA: TGTGCCAGCAGCCAGGGGACAGGGTGGCTCTACGAGCAGTACTTC. Encoded protein: CASSQGTGWLYEQYF. The chain combines TRBV14 with TRBJ2-7; TRBD1 agrees at 9 bases. The CDR3 runs 15 residues. Trimming at V came to 3 bases and at J to 3 bases, leaving 6 bases not matched to a gene. Germline-derived CDR1 and CDR2 are SGHDN and FVKESK.

The rearrangement joins TRBV4-3 to TRBJ2-3; TRBD1 or TRBD2 may be the D gene (5 bases each). This CDR3 has 15 amino acids. Trimming took off 4 bases at V and 1 base at J, with 12 bases between the two ends. Germline V CDR1 and CDR2: LGHNA, YSLEER. The CDR3 coding sequence is TGCGCCAGCAGCCTTGGGGACGGGGGCACAGATACGCAGTATTTT. It yields the protein CASSLGDGGTDTQYF.

This clone was observed once. The V and J genes are TRBV12-3 or TRBV12-4 and TRBJ1-5; 7 nucleotides agree with TRBD1. The CDR3 spans 13 residues. V gave up 6 bases and J gave up 3 bases; unmatched junction bases: 2. The CDR3 bases are TGTGCCAGCAGAGGACAGGCCAATCAGCCCCAGCATTTT. This gives the protein CASRGQANQPQHF.